The clone carrying this T cell receptor (beta chain) was found a few times. The data were taken from a study of T cells in Graves' hyperthyroidism and ophthalmopathy. The CDR3 has 13 amino acids. CDR1 and CDR2 from the germline V gene are SGDLS and YYNGEE. The V end was cut by 1 base, the J end by 3 bases, with 7 bases between. From RNA transcripts, TCR beta CDR3 regions were amplified. HTBI primers drove first-round RT-PCR of the TCR CDR3. One entry per CDR3 protein results from TCRdb running MiXCR on the multiplex PCR reads. The data show about 570,000 distinct CDR3 sequences, approximately 14% seen once.

The sample consisted of blood. The rearrangement joins TRBV9 to TRBJ1-1; D is unresolved. The clonotype was recovered from a middle-aged woman with Graves' hyperthyroidism. The CDR3, as DNA: TGTGCCAGCAGCGTAAATCCGGACACTGAAGCTTTCTTT. Its protein is CASSVNPDTEAFF.